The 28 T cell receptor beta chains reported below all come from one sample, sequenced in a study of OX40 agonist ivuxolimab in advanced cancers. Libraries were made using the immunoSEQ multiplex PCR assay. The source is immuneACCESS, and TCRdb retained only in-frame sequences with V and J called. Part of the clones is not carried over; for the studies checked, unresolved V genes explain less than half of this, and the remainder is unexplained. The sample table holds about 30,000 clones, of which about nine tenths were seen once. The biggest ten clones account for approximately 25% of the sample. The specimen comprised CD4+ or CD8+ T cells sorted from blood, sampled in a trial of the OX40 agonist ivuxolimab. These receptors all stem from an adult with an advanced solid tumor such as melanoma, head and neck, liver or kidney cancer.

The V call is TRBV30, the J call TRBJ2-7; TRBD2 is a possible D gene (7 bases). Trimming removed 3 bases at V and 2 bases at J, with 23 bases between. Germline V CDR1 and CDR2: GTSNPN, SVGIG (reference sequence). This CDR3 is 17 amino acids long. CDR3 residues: CAWRQQDGGAPAYEQYF. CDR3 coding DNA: TGTGCCTGGAGGCAACAGGATGGGGGGGCTCCAGCCTACGAGCAGTACTTC.

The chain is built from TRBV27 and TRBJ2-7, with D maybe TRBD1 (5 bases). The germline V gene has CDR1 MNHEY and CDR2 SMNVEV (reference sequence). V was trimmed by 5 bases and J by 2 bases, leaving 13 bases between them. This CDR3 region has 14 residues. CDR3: CASSPGHPAYEQYF. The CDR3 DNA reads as TGTGCCAGCAGTCCTGGACACCCAGCCTACGAGCAGTACTTC.

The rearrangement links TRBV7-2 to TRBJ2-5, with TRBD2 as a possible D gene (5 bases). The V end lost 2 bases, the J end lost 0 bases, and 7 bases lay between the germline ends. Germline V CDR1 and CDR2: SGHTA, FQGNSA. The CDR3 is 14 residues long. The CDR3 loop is CASSLTGNQETQYF. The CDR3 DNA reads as TGTGCCAGCAGCTTAACGGGGAACCAAGAGACCCAGTACTTC.

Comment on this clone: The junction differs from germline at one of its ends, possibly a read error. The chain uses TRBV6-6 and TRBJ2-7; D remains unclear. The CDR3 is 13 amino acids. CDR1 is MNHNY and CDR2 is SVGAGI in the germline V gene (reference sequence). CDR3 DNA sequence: TGTGCCAGCAGTTACTCCAACGTCGGCAGTTGGGACTTC. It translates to CASSYSNVGSWDF.

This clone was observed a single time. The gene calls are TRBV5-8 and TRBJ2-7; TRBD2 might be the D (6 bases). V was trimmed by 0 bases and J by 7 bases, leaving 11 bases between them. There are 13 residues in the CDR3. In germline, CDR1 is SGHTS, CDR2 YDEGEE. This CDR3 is CASSLVGGTEQYF. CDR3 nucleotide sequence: TGTGCCAGCAGCTTGGTTGGGGGGACGGAGCAGTACTTC.

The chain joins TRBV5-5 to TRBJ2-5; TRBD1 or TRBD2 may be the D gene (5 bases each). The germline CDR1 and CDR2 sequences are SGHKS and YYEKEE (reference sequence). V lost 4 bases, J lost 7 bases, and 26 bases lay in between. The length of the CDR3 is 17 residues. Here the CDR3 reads CASSGRDDNLSKRTQYF. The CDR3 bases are TGTGCCAGCAGCGGAAGGGACGACAACCTATCGAAGAGGACCCAGTACTTC.

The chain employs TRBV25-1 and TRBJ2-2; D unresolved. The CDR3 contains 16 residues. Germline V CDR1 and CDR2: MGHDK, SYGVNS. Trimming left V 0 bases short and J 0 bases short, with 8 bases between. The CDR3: CASSEYPGANTGELFF. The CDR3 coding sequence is TGTGCCAGCAGTGAATACCCAGGCGCGAACACCGGGGAGCTGTTTTTT.

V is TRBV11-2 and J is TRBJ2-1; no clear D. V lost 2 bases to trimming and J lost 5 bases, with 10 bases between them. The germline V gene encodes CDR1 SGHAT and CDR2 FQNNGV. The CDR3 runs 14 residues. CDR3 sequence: CASSLSGGNNEQFF. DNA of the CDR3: TGTGCCAGCAGCTTATCGGGCGGAAACAATGAGCAGTTCTTC.

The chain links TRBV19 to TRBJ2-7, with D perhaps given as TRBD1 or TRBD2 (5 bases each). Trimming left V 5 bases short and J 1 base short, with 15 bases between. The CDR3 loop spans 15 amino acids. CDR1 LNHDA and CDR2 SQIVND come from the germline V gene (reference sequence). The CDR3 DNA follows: TGTGCCAGTAGTCCATCCGGGACCCCTTCCTACGAGCAGTACTTC. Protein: CASSPSGTPSYEQYF.

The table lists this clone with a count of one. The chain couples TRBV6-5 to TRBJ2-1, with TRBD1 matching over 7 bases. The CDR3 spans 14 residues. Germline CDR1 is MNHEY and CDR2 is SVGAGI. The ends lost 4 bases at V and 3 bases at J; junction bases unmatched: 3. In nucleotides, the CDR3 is TGTGCCAGCAGTTGGGGACAGTTCTACAATGAGCAGTTCTTC. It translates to CASSWGQFYNEQFF.

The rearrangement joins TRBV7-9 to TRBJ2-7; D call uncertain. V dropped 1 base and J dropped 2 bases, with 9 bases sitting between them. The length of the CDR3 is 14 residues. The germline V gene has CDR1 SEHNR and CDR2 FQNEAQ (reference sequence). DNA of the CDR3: TGTGCCAGCAGCTTAGGGCCCGCGACCTACGAGCAGTACTTC. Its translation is CASSLGPATYEQYF.

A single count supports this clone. Written as DNA, the CDR3 is TGTGCTAGTGGTTCGCTAACAGGGGCGGATACGCAGTATTTT. Translating gives CASGSLTGADTQYF. The V gene is TRBV12-5, the J gene TRBJ2-3, with TRBD1 identical over 7 bases. The J segment lost 6 bases and the V segment lost 4 bases, leaving 7 bases of the junction unmatched. CDR3 size: 14 residues. Germline V CDR1 and CDR2: LGHNT, FRNRAP.

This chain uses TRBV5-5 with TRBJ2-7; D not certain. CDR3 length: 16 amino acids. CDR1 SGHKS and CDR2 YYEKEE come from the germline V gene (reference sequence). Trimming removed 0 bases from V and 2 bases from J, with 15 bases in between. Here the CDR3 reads CASSLGVVGPPYEQYF. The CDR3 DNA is TGTGCCAGCAGCTTGGGGGTGGTAGGACCTCCCTACGAGCAGTACTTC.

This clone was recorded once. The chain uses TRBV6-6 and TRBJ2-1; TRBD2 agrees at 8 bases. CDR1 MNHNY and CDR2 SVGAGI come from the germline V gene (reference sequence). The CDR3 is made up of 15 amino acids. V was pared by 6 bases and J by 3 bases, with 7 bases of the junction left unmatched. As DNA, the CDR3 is TGTGCCAGCAGCAACAGCGGGAGCCTCTACAATGAGCAGTTCTTC. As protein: CASSNSGSLYNEQFF.

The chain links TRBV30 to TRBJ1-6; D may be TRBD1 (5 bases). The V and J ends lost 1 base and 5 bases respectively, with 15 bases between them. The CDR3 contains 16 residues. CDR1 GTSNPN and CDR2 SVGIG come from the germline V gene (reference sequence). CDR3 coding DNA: TGTGCCTGGAGTGAGGGGACGTTCGGGGATAATTCACCCCTCCACTTT. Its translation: CAWSEGTFGDNSPLHF. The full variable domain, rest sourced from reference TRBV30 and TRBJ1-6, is SQTIHQWPATLVQPVGSPLSLECTVEGTSNPNLYWYRQAAGRGLQLLFYSVGIGQISSEVPQNLSASRPQDRQFILSSKKLLLSDSGFYLCAWSEGTFGDNSPLHFGNGTRLTVT.

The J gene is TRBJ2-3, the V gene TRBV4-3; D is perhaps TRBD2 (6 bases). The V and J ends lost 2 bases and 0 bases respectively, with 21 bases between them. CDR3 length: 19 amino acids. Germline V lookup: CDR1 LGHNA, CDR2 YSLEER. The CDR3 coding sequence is TGCGCCAGCAGCCAAAAGTGGAGGAAAGCGGGTCCTAGCACAGATACGCAGTATTTT. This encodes CASSQKWRKAGPSTDTQYF.

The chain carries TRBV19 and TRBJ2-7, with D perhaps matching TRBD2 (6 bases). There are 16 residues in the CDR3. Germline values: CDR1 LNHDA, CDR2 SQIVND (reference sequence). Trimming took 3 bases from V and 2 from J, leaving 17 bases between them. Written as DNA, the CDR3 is TGTGCCAGTAGTATTCGCTGGACGGGAGCGACCTACGAGCAGTACTTC. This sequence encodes CASSIRWTGATYEQYF. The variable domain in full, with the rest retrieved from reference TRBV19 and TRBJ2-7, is DGGITQSPKYLFRKEGQNVTLSCEQNLNHDAMYWYRQDPGQGLRLIYYSQIVNDFQKGDIAEGYSVSREKKESFPLTVTSAQKNPTAFYLCASSIRWTGATYEQYFGPGTRLTVT.

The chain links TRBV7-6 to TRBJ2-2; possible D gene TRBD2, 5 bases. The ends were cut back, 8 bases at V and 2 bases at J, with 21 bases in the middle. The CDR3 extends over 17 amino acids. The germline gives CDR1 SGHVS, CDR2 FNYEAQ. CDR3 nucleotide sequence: TGTGCCAGCGGGCCTTCGGAGGTATCCTCCAACACCGGGGAGCTGTTTTTT. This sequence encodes CASGPSEVSSNTGELFF.

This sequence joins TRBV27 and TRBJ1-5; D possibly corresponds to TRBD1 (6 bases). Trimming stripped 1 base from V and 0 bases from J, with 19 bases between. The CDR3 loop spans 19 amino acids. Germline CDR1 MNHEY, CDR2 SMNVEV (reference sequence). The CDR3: CASSLFGGTGQYSNQPQHF. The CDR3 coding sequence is TGTGCCAGCAGTTTATTCGGGGGGACCGGACAGTATAGCAATCAGCCCCAGCATTTT.

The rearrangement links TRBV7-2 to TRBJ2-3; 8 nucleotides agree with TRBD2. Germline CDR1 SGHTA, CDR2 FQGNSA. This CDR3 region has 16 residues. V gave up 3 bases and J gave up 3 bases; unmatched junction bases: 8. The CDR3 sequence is CASSFIEREMTDTQYF. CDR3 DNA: TGTGCCAGCAGCTTTATCGAGCGGGAGATGACAGATACGCAGTATTTT.

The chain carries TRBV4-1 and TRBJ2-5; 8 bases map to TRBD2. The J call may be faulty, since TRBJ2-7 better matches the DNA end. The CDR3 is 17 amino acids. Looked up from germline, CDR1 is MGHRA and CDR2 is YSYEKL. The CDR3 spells CASSQSGASGYPYEQYF. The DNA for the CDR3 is TGCGCCAGCAGCCAATCCGGGGCTAGCGGGTACCCCTACGAGCAGTACTTC.

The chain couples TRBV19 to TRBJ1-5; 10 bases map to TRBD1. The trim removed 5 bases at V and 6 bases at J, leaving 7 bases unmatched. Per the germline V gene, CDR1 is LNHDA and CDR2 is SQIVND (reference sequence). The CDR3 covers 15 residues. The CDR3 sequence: CASSAGQGNFQPQHF. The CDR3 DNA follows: TGTGCCAGTAGTGCGGGACAGGGGAATTTTCAGCCCCAGCATTTT.

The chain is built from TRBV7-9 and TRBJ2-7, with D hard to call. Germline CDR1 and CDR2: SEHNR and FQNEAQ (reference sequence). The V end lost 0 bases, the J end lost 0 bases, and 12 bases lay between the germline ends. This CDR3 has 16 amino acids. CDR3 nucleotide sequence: TGTGCCAGCAGCTTAGCCTACGGGTACAGCTCCTACGAGCAGTACTTC. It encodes CASSLAYGYSSYEQYF.

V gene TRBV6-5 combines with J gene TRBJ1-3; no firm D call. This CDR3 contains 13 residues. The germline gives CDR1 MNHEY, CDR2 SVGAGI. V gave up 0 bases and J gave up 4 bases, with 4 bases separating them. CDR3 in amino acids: CASSYSEGNTIYF. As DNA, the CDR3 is TGTGCCAGCAGTTACTCGGAAGGAAACACCATATATTTT.

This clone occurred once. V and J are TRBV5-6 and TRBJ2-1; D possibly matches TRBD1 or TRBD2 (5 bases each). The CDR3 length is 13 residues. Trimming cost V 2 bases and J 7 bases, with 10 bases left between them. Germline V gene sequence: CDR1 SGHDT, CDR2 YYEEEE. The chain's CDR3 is CASSLRDANEQFF. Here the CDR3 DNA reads TGTGCCAGCAGCTTACGGGACGCGAATGAGCAGTTCTTC.

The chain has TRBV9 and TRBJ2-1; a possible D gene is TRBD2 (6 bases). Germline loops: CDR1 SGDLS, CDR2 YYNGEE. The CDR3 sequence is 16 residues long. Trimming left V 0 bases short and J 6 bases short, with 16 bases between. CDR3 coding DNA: TGTGCCAGCAGCGTAGGGCCAGGAGGGCCAAGCAATGAGCAGTTCTTC. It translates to CASSVGPGGPSNEQFF.

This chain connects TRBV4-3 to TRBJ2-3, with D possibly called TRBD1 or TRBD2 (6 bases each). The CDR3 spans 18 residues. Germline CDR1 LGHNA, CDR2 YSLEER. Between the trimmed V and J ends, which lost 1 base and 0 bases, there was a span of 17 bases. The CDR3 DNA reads TGCGCCAGCAGCCAAGGCGTGGGGGCGGGAACTAGCACAGATACGCAGTATTTT. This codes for CASSQGVGAGTSTDTQYF.

The CDR3 bases are TGTGCCAGCAGTTACACCCTACGAAACAGCTATGGCTACACCTTC. This gives the protein CASSYTLRNSYGYTF. The chain has TRBV6-5 and TRBJ1-2; D is undetermined. Germline V gives CDR1 MNHEY, CDR2 SVGAGI. V lost 2 bases, J lost 4 bases, and 14 bases lay in between. The CDR3 spans 15 residues.